One and the same sample provided the 29 T cell receptor beta chains below, sequenced in a study of cytomegalovirus exposure and HLA in healthy donors. This PCR relied on a set of 60 Vbeta primers and 13 Jbeta primers. Measured with immunoSEQ multiplex PCR; TCRdb has only the in-frame clones, and not every one. This listing includes some 120,000 clones. Sequencing was done on a sample of PBMCs. The receptor set was obtained from a woman aged 55 to 70 in good health and CMV-seronegative.

V usage is TRBV9 and J usage is TRBJ2-7; D is undetermined. The CDR3 sequence is 14 residues long. Germline V gene sequence: CDR1 SGDLS, CDR2 YYNGEE. Trimming removed 2 bases from V and 0 bases from J, with 9 bases in between. CDR3 region: CASSVSTSSYEQYF. CDR3 DNA: TGTGCCAGCAGCGTTAGCACCAGCTCCTACGAGCAGTACTTC.

The V call is TRBV28, the J call TRBJ1-5; D is undetermined. Per germline, CDR1 MDHEN and CDR2 SYDVKM. The CDR3 contains 9 residues. Deletions cut 7 bases from V and 10 bases from J, with 5 bases between. This chain's CDR3 is CASTPPQHF. Here the CDR3 DNA reads TGTGCCAGCACTCCTCCCCAGCATTTT.

The chain links TRBV5-4 to TRBJ1-2; a weak D match, TRBD1 (6 bases). The V and J ends lost 4 bases and 8 bases respectively, with 21 bases between them. The V gene's germline CDR1 is SGHNT and CDR2 YYREEE (reference sequence). The CDR3 extends over 15 amino acids. CDR3 protein: CASSTFRGGGRGYTF. CDR3 DNA sequence: TGTGCCAGCAGCACCTTCAGGGGCGGGGGTCGGGGCTACACCTTC.

This chain uses TRBV29-1 with TRBJ1-1; weak D call: TRBD1 (6 bases). V gave up 7 bases and J gave up 3 bases, with 15 bases separating them. Germline CDR1 SQVTM, CDR2 ANQGSEA. The CDR3 is 13 amino acids. CDR3 sequence: CSGYRVGDTEAFF. In DNA, the CDR3 is TGCAGCGGCTACAGGGTAGGCGACACTGAAGCTTTCTTT.

V and J are TRBV29-1 and TRBJ1-2; D possibly corresponds to TRBD1 (6 bases). Germline V gene lookup returns CDR1 SQVTM and CDR2 ANQGSEA. V gave up 5 bases and J gave up 7 bases, with 14 bases separating them. This CDR3 region has 12 residues. In nucleotides, the CDR3 is TGCAGCGTTACCTACAGGGACGGTGGCTACACCTTC. Its protein product is CSVTYRDGGYTF.

The V gene is TRBV27, the J gene TRBJ1-5; D remains unclear. CDR1 is MNHEY, CDR2 SMNVEV, per germline (reference sequence). The CDR3 has 17 amino acids. Trimming cost V 6 bases and J 0 bases, with 18 bases left between them. The CDR3 nucleotides read TGTGCCAGCAGGTCTTGGGGAGGGCACGATAGCAATCAGCCCCAGCATTTT. As protein: CASRSWGGHDSNQPQHF.

The CDR3 loop is CASSRGGGLNTGELFF. CDR3 nucleotides: TGTGCCAGCAGCCGGGGCGGGGGTTTGAACACCGGGGAGCTGTTTTTT. The chain employs TRBV7-9 and TRBJ2-2; 7 nucleotides line up with TRBD2. The J segment lost 1 base and the V segment lost 5 bases, leaving 7 bases of the junction unmatched. The CDR3 is 16 residues long. Germline CDR1 reads SEHNR; CDR2 reads FQNEAQ (reference sequence).

The chain employs TRBV6-5 and TRBJ2-1; 7 bases match TRBD2. In germline, CDR1 is MNHEY, CDR2 SVGAGI. The CDR3 has 15 residues. Trimming at V came to 5 bases and at J to 6 bases, leaving 10 bases not matched to a gene. CDR3 nucleotides: TGTGCCAGCAGTCTCCGGGACCCGGGAGGCAATGAGCAGTTCTTC. Its translation is CASSLRDPGGNEQFF.

V usage is TRBV6-5 and J usage is TRBJ2-3; D remains unclear. Germline CDR1 is MNHEY and CDR2 is SVGAGI. The germline V and J ends were trimmed by 6 bases and 11 bases, with 12 bases remaining between them. The CDR3 has 11 amino acids. The CDR3 region is CASSLERKQYF. The CDR3, as DNA: TGTGCCAGCAGCCTCGAGAGAAAGCAGTATTTT.

This chain connects TRBV28 to TRBJ2-1, with 8 positions matching TRBD1. Germline values: CDR1 MDHEN, CDR2 SYDVKM. There are 17 residues in the CDR3. V trimming: 4 bases; J trimming: 6 bases; junction bases outside the gene matches: 14. CDR3 sequence (DNA): TGTGCCAGCAGTTACTCCAGGGGGCTCCGCGGCATCAATGAGCAGTTCTTC. This translates into CASSYSRGLRGINEQFF.

The J gene is TRBJ1-2, the V gene TRBV5-8; 7 nucleotides match TRBD1. Trimming cost V 3 bases and J 0 bases; bases outside gene matches: 8. The CDR3 is 16 amino acids. Germline CDR1 and CDR2: SGHTS and YDEGEE. The CDR3 sequence is CASSSETGKANYGYTF. CDR3 DNA sequence: TGTGCCAGCAGCTCCGAGACAGGGAAGGCTAACTATGGCTACACCTTC.

This rearrangement joins TRBV7-3 to TRBJ1-2; 9 nucleotides align to TRBD1. CDR3 length: 13 amino acids. The germline V gene has CDR1 SGHTA and CDR2 FQGTGA. The trim removed 5 bases at V and 7 bases at J, leaving 5 bases unmatched. CDR3 nucleotide sequence: TGTGCCAGCAGCCTGGGGACAGGGAGTGGCTACACCTTC. This translates into CASSLGTGSGYTF.

The gene calls are TRBV19 and TRBJ2-3, with 7 bases identical to TRBD1. CDR3 size: 14 residues. Germline V gene lookup returns CDR1 LNHDA and CDR2 SQIVND (reference sequence). Losses at the gene ends were 7 bases for V and 5 bases for J; bases not matched to a gene: 9. The CDR3 coding sequence is TGTGCCAGTACTACGACAGGGAGAGAAGATACGCAGTATTTT. Translation gives CASTTTGREDTQYF.

The rearrangement uses TRBV28 and TRBJ1-1; maybe TRBD1 (6 bases). Between the trimmed V and J ends, which lost 5 bases and 3 bases, there was a span of 19 bases. CDR1 is MDHEN, CDR2 SYDVKM, per germline. The CDR3 is 16 amino acids. As DNA, the CDR3 is TGTGCCAGCAGTCACCCGGCAGGGGATTGGGACACTGAAGCTTTCTTT. Protein sequence: CASSHPAGDWDTEAFF.

The chain recombines TRBV19 with TRBJ1-4; 8 nucleotides match TRBD1. The CDR3 extends over 13 amino acids. From germline, CDR1 is LNHDA and CDR2 SQIVND (reference sequence). V was clipped by 8 bases and J by 4 bases; unmatched bases: 3. The CDR3 nucleotides are TGTGCCAGTCGGGACAGGCTTAATGAAAAACTGTTTTTT. Its translation is CASRDRLNEKLFF.

The chain employs TRBV28 and TRBJ2-3, with D possibly matching TRBD2 (6 bases). The CDR3 covers 12 residues. Trimming took 11 bases from V and 1 from J, leaving 10 bases between them. Germline values: CDR1 MDHEN, CDR2 SYDVKM. DNA for the CDR3: TGTGCCCTCGGGACTCGCACAGATACGCAGTATTTT. Translation: CALGTRTDTQYF.

The chain employs TRBV29-1 and TRBJ1-2, with a weak D call TRBD1 (5 bases). The CDR3 consists of 16 residues. V lost 4 bases to trimming and J lost 0 bases, with 18 bases between them. Germline CDR1 is SQVTM and CDR2 is ANQGSEA. The CDR3 reads CSVGGGDAMTNYGYTF. In DNA, the CDR3 is TGCAGCGTTGGAGGAGGGGACGCCATGACTAACTATGGCTACACCTTC.

This chain joins TRBV4-1 and TRBJ1-6; D may be TRBD1 (5 bases). The CDR3 extends over 14 amino acids. The V end was cut by 3 bases, the J end by 4 bases, with 7 bases between. Looked up from germline, CDR1 is MGHRA and CDR2 is YSYEKL. CDR3 region: CASSQGTYNSPLHF. DNA of the CDR3: TGCGCCAGCAGCCAGGGGACTTATAATTCACCCCTCCACTTT.

The V call is TRBV10-3, the J call TRBJ2-1, with 7 bases fitting TRBD1. The CDR3 runs 12 residues. V gave up 5 bases and J gave up 9 bases; unmatched junction bases: 4. Germline lookup yields CDR1 ENHRY and CDR2 SYGVKD. The CDR3 reads CAISRDRLEQFF. CDR3 in DNA: TGTGCCATCAGTAGGGACAGACTTGAGCAGTTCTTC.

This sequence joins TRBV27 and TRBJ2-1; D perhaps matches TRBD2 (6 bases). V lost 6 bases and J lost 6, with 18 bases in between. Germline V gene sequence: CDR1 MNHEY, CDR2 SMNVEV (reference sequence). There are 15 residues in the CDR3. CDR3 sequence (DNA): TGTGCCAGCAGATACCGACTAGATAGGTTCAATGAGCAGTTCTTC. This sequence encodes CASRYRLDRFNEQFF.

The genes are TRBV6-4 and TRBJ2-3; tentative D call: TRBD1 (6 bases). The germline V gene encodes CDR1 MRHNA and CDR2 SNTAGT. There are 13 residues in the CDR3. V was shortened by 3 bases and J by 4 bases, with 8 bases between the two germline ends. This CDR3 is CASSEGASDTQYF. The CDR3 bases are TGTGCCAGCAGTGAGGGGGCGTCAGATACGCAGTATTTT.

The chain links TRBV10-1 to TRBJ1-2; the match to TRBD1 covers 8 bases. The CDR3 loop spans 12 amino acids. Germline trimming cut 6 bases from V and 3 bases from J; bases unmatched to any gene: 0. Germline CDR1 and CDR2: WNHNN and SYGVQD (reference sequence). The CDR3 loop reads CASRDRDYGYTF. DNA for the CDR3: TGCGCCAGCAGGGACAGGGACTATGGCTACACCTTC.

The chain employs TRBV28 and TRBJ2-1; 10 nucleotides match TRBD1. Germline assignment: CDR1 MDHEN and CDR2 SYDVKM. The V gene end was trimmed by 6 bases and the J gene end by 2 bases; junction bases not matched to a gene: 4. CDR3 size: 15 residues. CDR3 residues: CASRWGQGTYNEQFF. CDR3 nucleotides: TGTGCCAGCAGGTGGGGACAGGGGACCTACAATGAGCAGTTCTTC.

This chain links TRBV10-2 with TRBJ2-5; 8 bases line up with TRBD1. Per germline, CDR1 WSHSY and CDR2 SAAADI. The CDR3 has 14 residues. V lost 6 bases to trimming and J lost 5 bases; unmatched junction nucleotides: 8. As DNA, the CDR3 is TGCGCCAGCAGGACGGACAGGGCCGGGGAGACCCAGTACTTC. Protein: CASRTDRAGETQYF.

The chain carries TRBV4-1 and TRBJ1-1; no clear D gene. The germline V and J ends were trimmed by 4 bases and 0 bases, with 18 bases remaining between them. Germline values: CDR1 MGHRA, CDR2 YSYEKL. The CDR3 runs 17 residues. This CDR3 is CASSRNIPGTLNTEAFF. The CDR3 DNA reads as TGCGCCAGCAGCCGTAACATCCCAGGCACCCTGAACACTGAAGCTTTCTTT.

V usage is TRBV2 and J usage is TRBJ2-1; 10 positions agree with TRBD1. The CDR3 is 17 residues long. V lost 3 bases, J lost 4 bases, and 9 bases stayed unmatched. The germline gives CDR1 SNHLY, CDR2 FYNNEI. CDR3 nucleotides: TGTGCCAGCAGTGACATTTCCGGGACAGGGGTATACAATGAGCAGTTCTTC. Its protein product is CASSDISGTGVYNEQFF.

The chain recombines TRBV5-1 with TRBJ1-2; D gene ambiguous. The CDR3 spans 13 residues. Trimming took off 0 bases at V and 5 bases at J, with 8 bases between the two ends. Germline V gene lookup returns CDR1 SGHRS and CDR2 YFSETQ. In nucleotides, the CDR3 is TGCGCCAGCAGCTTGGACTTGCTTTATGGCTACACCTTC. It yields the protein CASSLDLLYGYTF.

The chain joins TRBV11-2 to TRBJ2-7; D possibly corresponds to TRBD1 (5 bases). The V end lost 5 bases, the J end lost 3 bases, and 17 bases lay between the germline ends. The CDR3 is 15 residues long. CDR1 is SGHAT, CDR2 FQNNGV, per germline. The CDR3 protein is CASSQDIPASYEQYF. CDR3 nucleotides: TGTGCCAGCAGCCAGGACATCCCAGCCAGCTACGAGCAGTACTTC.

V usage is TRBV28 and J usage is TRBJ2-7; 11 bases map to TRBD2. V dropped 5 bases and J dropped 6; count of bases not matched to a gene: 12. The CDR3 extends over 16 amino acids. Germline CDR1 is MDHEN and CDR2 is SYDVKM. In nucleotides, the CDR3 is TGTGCCAGCAGTCTACCTGGGACTAGCGGACCCTTCGAGCAGTACTTC. This gives the protein CASSLPGTSGPFEQYF. The full variable domain, completed using reference TRBV28 and TRBJ2-7, is DVKVTQSSRYLVKRTGEKVFLECVQDMDHENMFWYRQDPGLGLRLIYFSYDVKMKEKGDIPEGYSVSREKKERFSLILESASTNQTSMYLCASSLPGTSGPFEQYFGPGTRLTVT.